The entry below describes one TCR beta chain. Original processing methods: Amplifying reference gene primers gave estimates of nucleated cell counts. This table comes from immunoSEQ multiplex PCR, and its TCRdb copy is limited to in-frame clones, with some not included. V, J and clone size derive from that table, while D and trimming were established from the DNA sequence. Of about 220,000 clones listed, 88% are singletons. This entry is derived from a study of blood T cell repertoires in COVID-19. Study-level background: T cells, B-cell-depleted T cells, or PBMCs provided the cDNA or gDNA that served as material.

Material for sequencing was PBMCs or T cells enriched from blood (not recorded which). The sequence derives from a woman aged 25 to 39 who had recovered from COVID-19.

The CDR3 nucleotides are TGTGCCAGCAGCCGTCGGAGCGGGGAGCTGTTTTTT. It encodes CASSRRSGELFF. The V call is TRBV2, the J call TRBJ2-2; the D is unclear. Trimming shortened V by 6 bases and J by 7 bases, and 9 bases separated the two germline ends. CDR1 and CDR2 (germline): SNHLY, FYNNEI. CDR3 size: 12 residues. Looking up the rest from reference TRBV2 and TRBJ2-2 gives the full variable domain: EPEVTQTPSHQVTQMGQEVILRCVPISNHLYFYWYRQILGQKVEFLVSFYNNEISEKSEIFDDQFSVERPDGSNFTLKIRSTKLEDSAMYFCASSRRSGELFFGEGSRLTVL.